The 20 T cell receptor beta chains given below trace back to one sample, sequenced in a study of tumor-infiltrating lymphocytes in primary liver carcinoma listed by TCRdb under 2017. TCRdb records Illumina HiSeq 2500 as the sequencer. A constant-region primer and ProtoScript II reverse transcriptase were used to reverse-transcribe TCRbeta-specific cDNA from roughly 480 ng total RNA. Construction of the TCRbeta libraries relied on three nested rounds of multiplex PCR, following a slightly modified ARM-PCR procedure. Multiplex TRBV1-TRBV30 forward primers and a Cbeta reverse primer were used in the first two PCR rounds, each of which was run for approximately 9 cycles. The raw public reads went through TCRdb reprocessing: fastp at Q25, MiXCR clone calling, in-frame beta chains kept. For every CDR3 protein sequence, its rows merge into one entry that carries the most common genes and DNA. For this sample there are about 330,000 distinct CDR3 sequences; about two thirds appear just once. The leading ten clones occupy about 6.5% of the sample.

RNA from unsorted whole blood was extracted with TRIzol reagent, and germline DNA was obtained with the DNeasy Blood & Tissue kit. Sequencing was performed on peripheral blood. Receptors originate from a man aged 35 to 55 with primary liver carcinoma and hepatitis B virus infection.

This clonotype appeared a few times. The V gene is TRBV5-4, the J gene TRBJ2-3, with a possible D match to TRBD2 (5 bases). The length of the CDR3 is 17 residues. Trimming removed 4 bases from V and 2 bases from J, with 20 bases in between. Germline lookup yields CDR1 SGHNT and CDR2 YYREEE (reference sequence). The CDR3: CASSTPSEAEYTDTQYF. The CDR3 bases are TGTGCCAGCAGCACCCCGTCTGAAGCGGAGTACACAGATACGCAGTATTTT.

This clonotype was seen more than once but under ten times. This chain uses TRBV21-1 with TRBJ1-2; the table's D call, TRBD1, has no DNA check behind it. TRBV21-1 is listed as a pseudogene. The CDR3 spans 14 residues. For the CDR3, the DNA is TGTGCCAGCAGCAAAGGGCAGGGGAACGGTGGCTACACCTTC. Amino acid sequence: CASSKGQGNGGYTF.

A note on this clonotype: A clone one base away is much larger, so this may be a read error. The chain is built from TRBV4-1 and TRBJ2-7; perhaps TRBD1 as D (6 bases). The CDR3 runs to 13 residues. CDR1 MGHRA and CDR2 YSYEKL come from the germline V gene. The CDR3 DNA reads TGCGCCAGCTGCCATGACAGGAGCCACGAGCAGTACTTC. Its translation is CASCHDRSHEQYF.

To note about this clonotype: The junction departs from the called germline gene at one end, perhaps through a read error. The rearrangement joins TRBV11-2 to TRBJ2-1; no reliable D call. Germline values: CDR1 SGHAT, CDR2 FQNNGV. CDR3 length: 16 residues. The CDR3 bases are TGTGTCAGCAGCTTAGGTCCAGAGAGCTCCTACAATGAGCAGCTCTTC. It codes for CVSSLGPESSYNEQLF.

Note on this clonotype: No conserved phenylalanine or tryptophan is present at the end of the CDR3, so a read error is the likely explanation. The J gene is TRBJ2-5, the V gene TRBV12-3 or TRBV12-4, with 8 bases aligning to TRBD2. The J call may be wrong; the DNA end is better matched by TRBJ2-7. The CDR3 has 14 residues. In DNA, the CDR3 is TGTGCCAGCAGTCGAGGGACTAGTCCCTCCGAGCAGTACTAC. Its protein product is CASSRGTSPSEQYY.

The table lists this clonotype with a count of one. The rearrangement uses TRBV11-2 and TRBJ2-7; D remains unclear. Germline-derived CDR1 and CDR2 are SGHAT and FQNNGV. Deletions cut 2 bases from V and 10 bases from J, with 15 bases between. The CDR3 is 13 residues long. The CDR3 coding sequence is TGTGCCAGCAGCTTATTTCGAGAGTACTATCAGTACTTC. This codes for CASSLFREYYQYF.

This clonotype was found once. This may arise from a read error, as a much more abundant clone is one base away. V and J are TRBV12-3 or TRBV12-4 and TRBJ2-7; maybe TRBD2 (6 bases). The CDR3 spans 13 residues. In DNA form, the CDR3 reads TGTGCCAGCAGTCCTAATCTGGACTACGAGCAGCACTTC. It specifies CASSPNLDYEQHF.

Concerning this clonotype itself: Since no conserved phenylalanine or tryptophan closes the CDR3, a read error is the likely cause. The J gene is TRBJ2-1, the V gene TRBV10-3; D is ambiguous. Trimming left V 6 bases short and J 6 bases short, with 9 bases between. This CDR3 is built from 12 residues. In germline, CDR1 is ENHRY, CDR2 SYGVKD. In nucleotides, the CDR3 is TGTGCCATCAGCTGGAAGGCCAATGAGCAGTTCCTC. Amino acid sequence: CAISWKANEQFL.

This clonotype was observed many times. The genes are TRBV6-1 and TRBJ2-3; TRBD1 matches at 9 bases. In germline, CDR1 is MNHNS, CDR2 SASEGT. The CDR3 spans 14 residues. The J segment lost 6 bases and the V segment lost 3 bases, leaving 4 bases of the junction unmatched. CDR3 in amino acids: CASSEGQGLDTQYF. Written as DNA, the CDR3 is TGTGCCAGCAGTGAGGGACAGGGCCTGGATACGCAGTATTTT.

J is TRBJ1-2 and V is TRBV11-2; 10 bases line up with TRBD1. V was pared by 9 bases and J by 6 bases, with 10 bases of the junction left unmatched. The CDR3 runs 14 residues. Germline lookup yields CDR1 SGHAT and CDR2 FQNNGV. The DNA of the CDR3 is TGTGCCAGTACCGTAGACAGGGGGCGAGATGGCTACACCTTC. It is translated as CASTVDRGRDGYTF.

V gene TRBV29-1 combines with J gene TRBJ2-1; no clear D. V was trimmed by 4 bases and J by 15 bases, leaving 28 bases between them. The CDR3 sequence is 15 residues long. Per germline, CDR1 SQVTM and CDR2 ANQGSEA. This chain's CDR3 is CSVGGDSGASFPRFF. CDR3 coding DNA: TGCAGCGTTGGGGGTGACTCCGGAGCTTCATTTCCACGGTTCTTC.

A remark on this clonotype: One end of the junction is discordant with germline, which a read error may explain. The chain employs TRBV11-2 and TRBJ2-7; D is ambiguous. CDR1 and CDR2 (germline): SGHAT, FQNNGV. The CDR3 is 14 amino acids. CDR3 nucleotide sequence: TGTGCCAGCTGCTTAGGTCCCACAACCTACGAGCAGCACTTC. Translated, it gives CASCLGPTTYEQHF.

Note on this clonotype: This may be a read error: a much more frequent sequence differs by one nucleotide. The rearrangement links TRBV5-4 to TRBJ2-3; D is possibly TRBD2 (5 bases). CDR1 SGHNT and CDR2 YYREEE come from the germline V gene (reference sequence). The V gene lost 6 bases and the J gene lost 2 bases, with 13 bases spanning the gap. This CDR3 comprises 14 residues. CDR3 bases: TGTGCCAGCAACCCACGGGATCCCACAGATACGCAGTATTTT. Translated: CASNPRDPTDTQYF.

This clonotype rates as medium-sized. V is TRBV11-2 and J is TRBJ2-2, with D possibly TRBD2 on 6 matching bases. Germline CDR1 is SGHAT and CDR2 is FQNNGV. This CDR3 spans 13 amino acids. V was trimmed by 11 bases and J by 2 bases, leaving 12 bases between them. The CDR3 DNA sequence: TGTGCCGGCCGGGAGACCAACACCGGGGAGCTGTTTTTT. Amino acids: CAGRETNTGELFF.

A remark on this clonotype: A read error may be the cause here, since a much bigger clone is one base away. This chain joins TRBV29-1 and TRBJ2-1; no clear D. Germline V gene sequence: CDR1 SQVTM, CDR2 ANQGSEA. V lost 6 bases, J lost 10 bases, and 10 bases lay in between. The CDR3 has 10 residues. Here the CDR3 reads CSVRGPEQFF. CDR3 in DNA: TGCAGCGTCAGAGGACCGGAGCAGTTCTTC.

This clonotype was picked up a small number of times. The rearrangement joins TRBV6-6 to TRBJ2-7, with D perhaps matching TRBD1 (6 bases). The CDR3 contains 15 residues. The germline V gene encodes CDR1 MNHNY and CDR2 SVGAGI (reference sequence). V shed 6 bases and J shed 1 base, with 16 bases lying between them. In DNA form, the CDR3 reads TGTGCCAGCAGGCCGACAGGCCTAGTATCCTACGAGCAGTACTTC. Residues: CASRPTGLVSYEQYF.

With regard to this clonotype: The junction and the germline gene differ at one end; a read error may be behind it. This sequence joins TRBV4-1 and TRBJ2-1; the D is unclear. The CDR3 contains 12 residues. Germline V gene lookup returns CDR1 MGHRA and CDR2 YSYEKL. CDR3 amino acids: CASSQVRTEQFF. The CDR3 DNA follows: TGCGCCAGCAGTCAAGTAAGAACTGAGCAGTTCTTC.

The V gene is TRBV5-6, the J gene TRBJ2-3; no definite D call. The V and J ends lost 0 bases and 0 bases respectively, with 11 bases between them. The germline V gene has CDR1 SGHDT and CDR2 YYEEEE. The CDR3 loop spans 16 amino acids. CDR3 in amino acids: CASSLEFGYSTDTQYF. CDR3 nucleotides: TGTGCCAGCAGCTTGGAATTTGGGTATAGCACAGATACGCAGTATTTT.

A remark on this clonotype: This likely comes from a read error, as the CDR3 has no conserved phenylalanine or tryptophan at its end. Because the CDR3's place on the DNA is in doubt, the DNA is left out and the CDR3 is given as listed by TCRdb. The chain joins TRBV29-1 to TRBJ2-3. The CDR3 is made up of 11 amino acids, end residues included. Germline values: CDR1 SQVTM, CDR2 ANQGSEA. CDR3 residues: CSVGQKDTRYY.

About this clonotype itself: This may be a read error, as it is one base from a much larger clone. The chain has TRBV6-5 and TRBJ2-2; D not resolved. CDR1 and CDR2 from the germline V gene are MNHEY and SVGAGI. The CDR3 covers 14 residues. CDR3 bases: TGTGCCAGCAGTGCAGACTGGAACATCGGGGAGCTGTTTTTT. This sequence encodes CASSADWNIGELFF.